This entry features one TCR beta chain sequence. The data stem from a study of blood T cell repertoires in COVID-19. Study-level background: Samples representing acute and convalescent COVID-19 were sourced from the United States, Italy and Spain. The analysed material was cDNA or gDNA that came from T cells, B-cell-depleted T cells, or PBMCs.

Authors' methods: From reference gene primer amplification, estimates of nucleated cell counts were derived. The table came from immunoSEQ multiplex PCR; TCRdb's copy has only in-frame clones and leaves some out. V, J and clone size were drawn from that table, and D and trimming were deduced from the DNA. The sample has under 200,000 clones, around nine tenths seen once. The clonotype comes from a man aged 55 to 70 with active or convalescent COVID-19. Sequencing was performed on peripheral blood.

CDR3 sequence (DNA): TGTGCCAGCAGCTCACCAGGGGCCGGGCGAGAGACCCAGTACTTC. Translated, it gives CASSSPGAGRETQYF. The chain carries TRBV5-8 and TRBJ2-5, with D perhaps matching TRBD1 (6 bases). V dropped 3 bases and J dropped 4 bases, with 16 bases sitting between them. The length of the CDR3 is 15 residues. Germline V CDR1 and CDR2: SGHTS, YDEGEE. The whole variable domain, remainder taken from reference TRBV5-8 and TRBJ2-5, is EAGVTQSPTHLIKTRGQQATLRCSPISGHTSVYWYQQALGLGLQFLLWYDEGEERNRGNFPPRFSGRQFPNYSSELNVNALELEDSALYLCASSSPGAGRETQYFGPGTRLLVL.